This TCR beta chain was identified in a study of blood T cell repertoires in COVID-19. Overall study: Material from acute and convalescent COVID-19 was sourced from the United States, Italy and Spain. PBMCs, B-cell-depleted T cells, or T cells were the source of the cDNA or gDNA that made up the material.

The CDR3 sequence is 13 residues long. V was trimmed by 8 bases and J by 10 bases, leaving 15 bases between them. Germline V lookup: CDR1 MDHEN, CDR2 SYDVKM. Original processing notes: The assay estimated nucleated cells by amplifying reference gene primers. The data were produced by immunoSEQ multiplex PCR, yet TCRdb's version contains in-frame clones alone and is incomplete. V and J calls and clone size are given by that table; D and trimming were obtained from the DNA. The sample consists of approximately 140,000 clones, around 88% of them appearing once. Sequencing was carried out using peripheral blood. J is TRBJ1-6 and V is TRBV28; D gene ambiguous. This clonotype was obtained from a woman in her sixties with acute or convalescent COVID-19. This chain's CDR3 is CASSRVFRSPLHF. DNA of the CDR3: TGTGCCAGCTCTAGAGTTTTTAGATCACCCCTCCACTTT.